The 20 T cell receptor beta chains below all came from one sample that was sequenced in a study of OX40 agonist ivuxolimab in advanced cancers. The data were produced by immunoSEQ multiplex PCR, yet TCRdb's version contains in-frame clones alone and is incomplete. The repertoire includes approximately 64,000 clones, roughly 87% of them detected once, and under 3.5% sits in the top ten. The specimen comprised CD4+ or CD8+ T cells sorted from blood, sampled in a trial of the OX40 agonist ivuxolimab. Receptor source: an adult with an advanced solid tumor such as melanoma, head and neck, liver or kidney cancer.

V is TRBV6-1 and J is TRBJ2-2, with D tentatively TRBD1 (6 bases). Germline V gene lookup returns CDR1 MNHNS and CDR2 SASEGT. Trimming left V 4 bases short and J 7 bases short, with 16 bases between. The CDR3 runs 15 residues. CDR3 DNA: TGTGCCAGCAGTGGCGGTACAGGGTCGAGCGGGGAGCTGTTTTTT. This sequence encodes CASSGGTGSSGELFF.

The chain couples TRBV7-8 to TRBJ2-7; possibly TRBD2 for D (5 bases). The CDR3 covers 13 residues. In germline, CDR1 is SGHVS, CDR2 FQNEAQ. V lost 3 bases and J lost 7, with 13 bases in between. The CDR3 region is CASSFQREREQYF. CDR3 coding DNA: TGTGCCAGCAGCTTTCAGAGGGAGAGGGAGCAGTACTTC.

This clone was detected only a few times. The genes are TRBV14 and TRBJ2-2, with a tentative D call TRBD2 (6 bases). CDR1 is SGHDN and CDR2 is FVKESK in the germline V gene. V gave up 4 bases and J gave up 4 bases, with 19 bases separating them. This CDR3 has 17 residues. CDR3 coding DNA: TGTGCCAGCAGCCTGAGTCCCGCTAGCGTTCTCACCGGGGAGCTGTTTTTT. Translating gives CASSLSPASVLTGELFF. Together with reference TRBV14 and TRBJ2-2, the CDR3 gives the full variable domain: EAGVTQFPSHSVIEKGQTVTLRCDPISGHDNLYWYRRVMGKEIKFLLHFVKESKQDESGMPNNRFLAERTGGTYSTLKVQPAELEDSGVYFCASSLSPASVLTGELFFGEGSRLTVL.

The V call is TRBV11-2, the J call TRBJ1-2; D gene ambiguous. The V and J ends lost 4 bases and 2 bases respectively, with 11 bases between them. This CDR3 spans 14 amino acids. CDR1 is SGHAT, CDR2 FQNNGV, per germline. The CDR3 protein is CASSSTVSNYGYTF. The DNA of the CDR3 is TGTGCCAGCAGCTCGACGGTATCGAACTATGGCTACACCTTC.

The chain recombines TRBV29-1 with TRBJ2-1, with 7 bases fitting TRBD2. The germline CDR1 and CDR2 sequences are SQVTM and ANQGSEA. V lost 7 bases to trimming and J lost 6 bases; unmatched junction nucleotides: 6. The CDR3 spans 12 residues. The CDR3 is CSAPTSSNEQFF. Written as DNA, the CDR3 is TGCAGCGCTCCGACTAGCAGCAATGAGCAGTTCTTC.

The chain combines TRBV18 with TRBJ2-7; D gene ambiguous. The germline CDR1 and CDR2 sequences are KGHSH and LQKENI. CDR3 length: 14 amino acids. V was trimmed by 2 bases and J by 2 bases, leaving 10 bases between them. The CDR3 here is CASSPSHQTYEQYF. In DNA, the CDR3 is TGTGCCAGCTCACCATCTCATCAAACCTACGAGCAGTACTTC.

CDR3 nucleotides: TGTGCCAGCAGCCCACCTCCAGGGCCGACCGGGGAGCTGTTTTTT. Residues: CASSPPPGPTGELFF. The chain recombines TRBV5-5 with TRBJ2-2, with D tentatively TRBD1 (5 bases). The CDR3 is 15 residues long. Germline CDR1 reads SGHKS; CDR2 reads YYEKEE (reference sequence). Trimming took 4 bases from V and 5 from J, leaving 15 bases between them.

The rearrangement uses TRBV5-1 and TRBJ2-2, with 7 bases fitting TRBD2. The V segment lost 5 bases and the J segment 1 base; nucleotides outside the gene matches: 8. CDR1 is SGHRS, CDR2 YFSETQ, per germline. The CDR3 extends over 16 amino acids. The CDR3 region is CASRLNGGRNTGELFF. CDR3 coding DNA: TGCGCCAGCAGGCTGAACGGCGGGAGGAACACCGGGGAGCTGTTTTTT. Variable domain in full (rest from reference TRBV5-1 and TRBJ2-2): KAGVTQTPRYLIKTRGQQVTLSCSPISGHRSVSWYQQTPGQGLQFLFEYFSETQRNKGNFPGRFSGRQFSNSRSEMNVSTLELGDSALYLCASRLNGGRNTGELFFGEGSRLTVL.

The sample holds one count of this clone. The genes are TRBV4-1 and TRBJ2-7; 8 bases align to TRBD1. In germline, CDR1 is MGHRA, CDR2 YSYEKL. This CDR3 is 14 amino acids long. With V trimmed by 4 bases and J by 3 bases, 5 bases remained unmatched. The DNA for the CDR3 is TGCGCCAGCAGCCGTACGGGACAGGACTACGAGCAGTACTTC. Amino acid sequence: CASSRTGQDYEQYF.

The V call is TRBV6-6, the J call TRBJ1-2; 7 bases match TRBD1. V lost 7 bases and J lost 7; bases outside the gene matches: 6. Germline CDR1 is MNHNY and CDR2 is SVGAGI (reference sequence). There are 12 residues in the CDR3. The CDR3, as DNA: TGTGCCAGCACAAGACAGGGTGGTGGCTACACCTTC. Translation gives CASTRQGGGYTF.

This rearrangement joins TRBV4-2 to TRBJ2-5; no firm D call. The ends were cut back, 1 base at V and 4 bases at J, with 7 bases in the middle. The CDR3 length is 13 residues. In germline, CDR1 is LGHNA, CDR2 YNFKEQ. The CDR3 region is CASSQARLETQYF. In DNA form, the CDR3 reads TGTGCCAGCAGCCAAGCCCGCCTAGAGACCCAGTACTTC.

CDR3 residues: CASSTRTGIMETQYF. In DNA, the CDR3 is TGTGCCAGCAGCACCCGGACAGGGATTATGGAGACCCAGTACTTC. The chain uses TRBV7-2 and TRBJ2-5, with TRBD1 matching over 8 bases. The ends lost 5 bases at V and 5 bases at J; junction bases unmatched: 10. CDR3 length: 15 residues. In germline, CDR1 is SGHTA, CDR2 FQGNSA. Complete variable domain (other parts from reference TRBV7-2 and TRBJ2-5): GAGVSQSPSNKVTEKGKDVELRCDPISGHTALYWYRQSLGQGLEFLIYFQGNSAPDKSGLPSDRFSAERTGGSVSTLTIQRTQQEDSAVYLCASSTRTGIMETQYFGPGTRLLVL.

This chain uses TRBV5-1 with TRBJ2-1; 7 bases line up with TRBD2. There are 16 residues in the CDR3. The V and J ends lost 0 bases and 4 bases, in that order; junction bases with no gene match: 7. The V gene's germline CDR1 is SGHRS and CDR2 YFSETQ. This chain's CDR3 is CASSLGTSRQYNEQFF. The CDR3 nucleotides read TGCGCCAGCAGCTTGGGGACTAGTCGTCAGTACAATGAGCAGTTCTTC.

The V and J genes are TRBV5-6 and TRBJ2-2; D is unresolved. The CDR3 totals 16 residues. Germline CDR1 reads SGHDT; CDR2 reads YYEEEE. Trimming took 4 bases from V and 0 from J, leaving 13 bases between them. The CDR3 DNA follows: TGTGCCAGCAGCCCCTACTACAGATCGAACACCGGGGAGCTGTTTTTT. It yields the protein CASSPYYRSNTGELFF.

The rearrangement uses TRBV29-1 and TRBJ2-1; 7 nucleotides line up with TRBD1. Losses at the gene ends were 5 bases for V and 2 bases for J; bases not matched to a gene: 18. Per germline, CDR1 SQVTM and CDR2 ANQGSEA. This CDR3 contains 18 residues. The CDR3 is CSVYRDSPPRGPYNEQFF. The CDR3 DNA is TGCAGCGTTTACCGGGACAGCCCGCCGAGAGGCCCCTACAATGAGCAGTTCTTC.

CDR3: CASSPGASSYNEQFF. CDR3 DNA: TGTGCCAGCTCTCCCGGCGCGAGTTCCTACAATGAGCAGTTCTTC. The chain links TRBV18 to TRBJ2-1; D uncertain. The V end was cut by 6 bases, the J end by 1 base, with 13 bases between. Germline V lookup: CDR1 KGHSH, CDR2 LQKENI. The CDR3 is made up of 15 amino acids.

V and J are TRBV18 and TRBJ2-7; maybe TRBD1 (5 bases). The CDR3 has 14 amino acids. Between the trimmed V and J ends, which lost 4 bases and 5 bases, there was a span of 15 bases. Germline assignment: CDR1 KGHSH and CDR2 LQKENI. The CDR3 spells CASSRGQTVDEQYF. DNA for the CDR3: TGTGCCAGCTCACGGGGCCAGACAGTCGACGAGCAGTACTTC.

This clone has a handful of counts. The rearrangement joins TRBV29-1 to TRBJ1-1, with D uncertain. The CDR3 has 9 residues. The V gene's germline CDR1 is SQVTM and CDR2 ANQGSEA. V was shortened by 3 bases and J by 7 bases, with 3 bases between the two germline ends. This chain's CDR3 is CSVDSEAFF. CDR3 DNA: TGCAGCGTTGACAGTGAAGCTTTCTTT.

The V and J genes are TRBV18 and TRBJ1-2; D is undetermined. The CDR3 totals 9 residues. From germline, CDR1 is KGHSH and CDR2 LQKENI. V dropped 0 bases and J dropped 13 bases, with 3 bases sitting between them. CDR3 residues: CASSPPFTF. CDR3 bases: TGTGCCAGCTCACCACCGTTCACCTTC.

There are a few counts of this clone. V is TRBV9 and J is TRBJ1-5, with unresolved D. The CDR3 contains 13 residues. CDR1 is SGDLS and CDR2 is YYNGEE in the germline V gene. V lost 2 bases and J lost 5, with 8 bases in between. The CDR3, as DNA: TGTGCCAGCAGCGTCACAGTAGATCAGCCCCAGCATTTT. This encodes CASSVTVDQPQHF.